This TCR beta chain is from a study of blood T cell repertoires in COVID-19. The table lists this clone with a count of one. Original processing notes: Reference gene primer amplification yielded estimated nucleated cell counts. Assay used: immunoSEQ multiplex PCR; TCRdb lists only in-frame clones, some missing. The V and J calls and clone size come from that table; D and trimming were worked out from the DNA. The sample consists of just over 150,000 clones, approximately 92% of them appearing once. The CDR3 spans 16 residues. Trimming removed 1 base from V and 0 bases from J, with 13 bases in between. Germline V gene data show CDR1 as SGHTA and CDR2 as FQGNSA.

This chain links TRBV7-2 with TRBJ2-7, with D perhaps matching TRBD1 (5 bases). This TCR was recovered from a woman between 45 and 60 years old with acute or convalescent COVID-19. Sequenced input: peripheral blood. CDR3 amino acids: CASSLGGARSSYEQYF. The CDR3, as DNA: TGTGCCAGCAGCTTAGGGGGCGCAAGGAGCTCCTACGAGCAGTACTTC. The entire variable domain, with the rest obtained from reference TRBV7-2 and TRBJ2-7, is as follows: GAGVSQSPSNKVTEKGKDVELRCDPISGHTALYWYRQSLGQGLEFLIYFQGNSAPDKSGLPSDRFSAERTGGSVSTLTIQRTQQEDSAVYLCASSLGGARSSYEQYFGPGTRLTVT.